This T cell receptor beta chain was profiled in a study of T cells in localized non-small cell lung cancer. Findings and limits, study-wide: Compared with tumor, uninvolved adjacent lung displayed greater T cell clonality, ranking highest overall. The appearance of a median about 60 of the top 100 tumor clones was seen in adjacent lung. Higher adjacent-lung clonality was associated with shorter survival. Owing to sequencing of a solitary tumor region, heterogeneity cannot be discounted.

CDR3 length: 13 residues. Germline assignment: CDR1 GTSNPN and CDR2 SVGIG (reference sequence). Trimming took 0 bases from V and 6 from J, leaving 12 bases between them. Profiling relied on immunoSEQ multiplex PCR, and the TCRdb table lists in-frame clones only, not all of them. The sample shows almost 8,500 clones, approximately 59% of them seen only once. Concerning this clone: Its antigen is not known.

This TCR was recovered from a male donor older than 55 with stage I squamous cell lung carcinoma. The material sequenced was lymph node tissue, taken before any cancer treatment. This chain uses TRBV30 with TRBJ2-7, with no clear D. The CDR3 DNA reads as TGTGCCTGGAGTGTCCGGTCGGCTGCCGAGCAGTACTTC. This encodes CAWSVRSAAEQYF.